This passage covers 17 T cell receptor beta chains from one sample sequenced in a study of post-analysis software for immune sequencing data. General study results and limits: When patients were compared with controls, 4 or 5 TRBV segments were more frequent, TRBV5-6, TRBV5-1 and TRBV20-1 among them.

For these TCRs, the target antigens are not known. Unique molecular identifiers tagged the TCR beta cDNA libraries. TCRdb re-called the PCR reads through MiXCR, storing one row per CDR3 protein. This table has some 690,000 distinct CDR3 sequences, around 60% appearing once. Sequencing used blood. These receptor sequences come from a girl aged 2 to 9 with multiple sclerosis.

This clonotype was found once. This chain uses TRBV6-1 with TRBJ1-1, with a possible D match to TRBD1 (6 bases). The CDR3 runs 13 residues. Germline V lookup: CDR1 MNHNS, CDR2 SASEGT. V gave up 6 bases and J gave up 0 bases, with 8 bases separating them. CDR3 nucleotides: TGTGCCAGCAGACAGGGATTGAACACTGAAGCTTTCTTT. Translation: CASRQGLNTEAFF.

This clonotype has a handful of counts. V usage is TRBV5-5 and J usage is TRBJ1-1, with a possible D match to TRBD1 (6 bases). V was clipped by 4 bases and J by 0 bases, with 13 bases between them. CDR3 size: 15 residues. Germline V gene data show CDR1 as SGHKS and CDR2 as YYEKEE (reference sequence). This CDR3 is CASSPQGKMNTEAFF. The DNA for the CDR3 is TGTGCCAGCAGCCCTCAGGGGAAGATGAACACTGAAGCTTTCTTT.

V is TRBV20-1 and J is TRBJ2-3; D ambiguous. With 1 base removed from V and 5 bases from J, the gap between germline ends came to 10 bases. Germline CDR1 and CDR2: DFQATT and SNEGSKA (reference sequence). The CDR3 runs to 13 residues. The CDR3 reads CSARGPGGDTQYF. The CDR3 bases are TGCAGTGCTAGAGGCCCGGGCGGAGATACGCAGTATTTT.

The chain joins TRBV10-3 to TRBJ2-3; 9 nucleotides align to TRBD2. This CDR3 has 15 amino acids. Per the germline V gene, CDR1 is ENHRY and CDR2 is SYGVKD. V shed 4 bases and J 4 bases; nucleotides not matched to a gene: 6. CDR3: CAISGVAGEADTQYF. In nucleotides, the CDR3 is TGTGCCATCAGTGGGGTAGCGGGGGAGGCAGATACGCAGTATTTT.

The rearrangement uses TRBV10-3 and TRBJ1-2; tentative D call: TRBD1 (6 bases). Trimming took off 6 bases at V and 4 bases at J, with 15 bases between the two ends. Germline lookup yields CDR1 ENHRY and CDR2 SYGVKD. The CDR3 has 14 amino acids. The CDR3 here is CAISGTTAFYGYTF. In nucleotides, the CDR3 is TGTGCCATCAGCGGGACAACAGCTTTCTATGGCTACACCTTC.

The chain employs TRBV29-1 and TRBJ2-4, with D perhaps matching TRBD1 or TRBD2 (5 bases each). The J call could be wrong; TRBJ2-7 is a better fit for the DNA end. The CDR3 is 11 residues long. Germline V gives CDR1 SQVTM, CDR2 ANQGSEA. The CDR3 nucleotides read TGCAGCGTTGATCTGGGACACGAGCAGTACTTC. It specifies CSVDLGHEQYF.

This clonotype was seen only a few times. V usage is TRBV7-2 and J usage is TRBJ2-1, with TRBD2 as a possible D gene (5 bases). V was pared by 5 bases and J by 6 bases, with 23 bases between. This CDR3 region has 17 residues. Germline assignment: CDR1 SGHTA and CDR2 FQGNSA. The CDR3 DNA reads TGTGCCAGCAGCCCAACAATTCGAGGGAGTGGCGCCAATGAGCAGTTCTTC. This sequence encodes CASSPTIRGSGANEQFF.

The chain employs TRBV4-3 and TRBJ1-1; D remains ambiguous. In germline, CDR1 is LGHNA, CDR2 YSLEER. V shed 5 bases and J shed 2 bases, with 12 bases lying between them. CDR3 length: 14 amino acids. CDR3 sequence reads: CASSKRGANTEAFF. Here the CDR3 DNA reads TGCGCCAGCAGCAAGAGAGGCGCCAACACTGAAGCTTTCTTT.

The DNA of the CDR3 is TGCGCCAGCAGCTTATCTCAAGCTACTGATTTGGGCTACACCTTC. This encodes CASSLSQATDLGYTF. The chain is built from TRBV5-1 and TRBJ1-2; no reliable D call. Germline V gene lookup returns CDR1 SGHRS and CDR2 YFSETQ. V lost 2 bases and J 8 bases, leaving 19 bases between the germline ends. This CDR3 spans 15 amino acids.

The chain employs TRBV5-1 and TRBJ2-7, with no clear D. CDR1 and CDR2 (germline): SGHRS, YFSETQ. Trimming shortened V by 6 bases and J by 2 bases, and 12 bases separated the two germline ends. The CDR3 spans 13 residues. The CDR3 DNA reads as TGCGCCAGCAACAGACAAAATACCTACGAGCAGTACTTC. Translation gives CASNRQNTYEQYF.

This clonotype was recorded a few times. V gene TRBV12-3 or TRBV12-4 combines with J gene TRBJ2-3; 7 nucleotides match TRBD2. With 4 bases clipped from V and 3 bases from J, the junction kept 4 bases outside the gene matches. This CDR3 region has 14 residues. Here the CDR3 reads CASSYRLATDTQYF. DNA of the CDR3: TGTGCCAGCAGTTATCGACTAGCTACAGATACGCAGTATTTT.

This clonotype appeared once. J is TRBJ2-3 and V is TRBV3-1; D tentatively reads TRBD1 or TRBD2 (5 bases each). In germline, CDR1 is LGHDT, CDR2 YNNKEL (reference sequence). V lost 3 bases and J 2 bases, leaving 12 bases between the germline ends. The CDR3 runs 15 residues. In DNA, the CDR3 is TGTGCCAGCAGCCATGAAGGGACGAACACAGATACGCAGTATTTT. It translates to CASSHEGTNTDTQYF.

This chain links TRBV29-1 with TRBJ1-4, with TRBD1 matching over 10 bases. V dropped 7 bases and J dropped 4; count of bases not matched to a gene: 3. This CDR3 is 13 amino acids long. CDR1 and CDR2 from the germline V gene are SQVTM and ANQGSEA. The CDR3 here is CSAGDRGNEKLFF. Here the CDR3 DNA reads TGCAGCGCCGGGGACAGGGGTAATGAAAAACTGTTTTTT.

The chain is built from TRBV6-1 and TRBJ2-7; 7 nucleotides line up with TRBD2. Germline-derived CDR1 and CDR2 are MNHNS and SASEGT. V dropped 3 bases and J dropped 5; count of bases not matched to a gene: 10. This CDR3 contains 15 residues. CDR3 in amino acids: CASSDSPGGFNEQYF. CDR3 nucleotides: TGTGCCAGCAGTGACAGCCCGGGAGGATTCAACGAGCAGTACTTC.

CDR3 DNA sequence: TGCAGTGCCACCGGGACTAGCGGGAGGCCTCAAGAGACCCAGTACTTC. It yields the protein CSATGTSGRPQETQYF. The chain joins TRBV20-1 to TRBJ2-5; 15 nucleotides line up with TRBD2. The CDR3 has 16 amino acids. Germline CDR1 reads DFQATT; CDR2 reads SNEGSKA (reference sequence). Trimming cost V 6 bases and J 2 bases; bases outside gene matches: 7.

The DNA for the CDR3 is TGTGCCAGCAGCGTCAGGGGCGACTATGGCTACACCTTC. Protein sequence: CASSVRGDYGYTF. This chain connects TRBV9 to TRBJ1-2; D may be TRBD1 (6 bases). The V and J ends lost 2 bases and 3 bases respectively, with 8 bases between them. In germline, CDR1 is SGDLS, CDR2 YYNGEE. This CDR3 contains 13 residues.

V usage is TRBV28 and J usage is TRBJ1-2; D ambiguous. V was trimmed by 7 bases and J by 0 bases, leaving 12 bases between them. The CDR3 spans 14 residues. The germline V gene has CDR1 MDHEN and CDR2 SYDVKM. The CDR3 is CASIPDGPNYGYTF. In DNA, the CDR3 is TGTGCCAGCATCCCGGACGGACCTAACTATGGCTACACCTTC.